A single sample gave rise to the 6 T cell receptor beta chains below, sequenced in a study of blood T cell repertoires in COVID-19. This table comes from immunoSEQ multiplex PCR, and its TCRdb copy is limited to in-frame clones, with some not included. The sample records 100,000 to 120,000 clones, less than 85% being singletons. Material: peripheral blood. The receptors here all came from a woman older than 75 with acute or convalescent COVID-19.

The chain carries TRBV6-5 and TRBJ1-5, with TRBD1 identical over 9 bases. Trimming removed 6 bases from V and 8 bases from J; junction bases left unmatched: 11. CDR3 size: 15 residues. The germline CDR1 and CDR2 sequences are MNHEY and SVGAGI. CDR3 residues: CASRRTGTGWEPQHF. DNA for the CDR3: TGTGCCAGCAGACGCACCGGGACAGGGTGGGAGCCCCAGCATTTT.

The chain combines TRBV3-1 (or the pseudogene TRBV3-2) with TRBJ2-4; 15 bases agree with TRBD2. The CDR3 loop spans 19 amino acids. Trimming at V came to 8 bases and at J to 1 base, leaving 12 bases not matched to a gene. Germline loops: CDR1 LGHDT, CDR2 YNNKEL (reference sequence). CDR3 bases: TGTGCCAGCCTAACCCCGGGGACTAGCGGGAGGCAGGCCAAAAACATTCAGTACTTC. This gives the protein CASLTPGTSGRQAKNIQYF.

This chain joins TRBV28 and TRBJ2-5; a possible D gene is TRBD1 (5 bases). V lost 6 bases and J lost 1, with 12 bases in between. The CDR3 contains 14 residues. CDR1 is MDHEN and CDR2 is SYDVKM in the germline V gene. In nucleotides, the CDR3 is TGTGCCAGCAGCCCCAGCAGGGCCCAAGAGACCCAGTACTTC. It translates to CASSPSRAQETQYF.

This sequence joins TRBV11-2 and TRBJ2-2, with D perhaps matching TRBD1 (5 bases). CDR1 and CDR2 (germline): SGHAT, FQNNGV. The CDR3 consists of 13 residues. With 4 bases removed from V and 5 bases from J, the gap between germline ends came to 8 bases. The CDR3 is CASSSDTTGELFF. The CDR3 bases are TGTGCCAGCAGCTCGGACACTACCGGGGAGCTGTTTTTT.

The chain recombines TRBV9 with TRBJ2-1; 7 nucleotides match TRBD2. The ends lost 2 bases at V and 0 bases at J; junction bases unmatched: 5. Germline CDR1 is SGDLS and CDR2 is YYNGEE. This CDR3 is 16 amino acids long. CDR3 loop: CASSVSGGSSYNEQFF. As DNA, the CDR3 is TGTGCCAGCAGCGTCTCGGGCGGGAGCTCCTACAATGAGCAGTTCTTC.

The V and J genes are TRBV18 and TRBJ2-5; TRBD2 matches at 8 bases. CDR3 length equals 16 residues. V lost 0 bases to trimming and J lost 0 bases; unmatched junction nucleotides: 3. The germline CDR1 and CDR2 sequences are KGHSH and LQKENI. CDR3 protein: CASSPPAGGYQETQYF. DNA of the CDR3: TGTGCCAGCTCACCACCGGCGGGGGGATACCAAGAGACCCAGTACTTC.